Sample share makes the clone carrying this T cell receptor beta chain medium-sized (0.01 to 0.1%). Antigen unknown. This entry belongs to a study of vaccination and CD4 T cells after COVID-19. Sequencing of cultured CD4+ T cell DNA used the Oncomine TCR Beta short-read assay. Cultured CD4+ T cells were the source of extracted genomic DNA. TCRdb used MiXCR to reprocess the PCR reads, holding one entry per CDR3 protein. The sample lists about 10,000 distinct CDR3 sequences; around 32% were seen once. Treatment defined: roughly 11-day PBMC culture with coronavirus spike peptide pools or control peptides (ViraFEST assay). Collection of the unexposed donor's CD4+ T cells took place before the COVID-19 pandemic (2011-2018). With more than nine days of culture completed, CD4+ T cells were isolated by negative selection. The CDR3 extends over 15 amino acids. V was cut by 5 bases and J by 7 bases, with 20 bases left in between. Looked up from germline, CDR1 is SGHTA and CDR2 is FQGNSA.

The specimen was CD4+ T cells from blood, cultured in vitro. The V and J genes are TRBV7-2 and TRBJ1-2; D is perhaps TRBD1 (6 bases). The source is a human donor in good health. In DNA, the CDR3 is TGTGCCAGCAGCCTGGCCCACAGGGCGTCCGGTGGCTACACCTTC. Its protein is CASSLAHRASGGYTF.